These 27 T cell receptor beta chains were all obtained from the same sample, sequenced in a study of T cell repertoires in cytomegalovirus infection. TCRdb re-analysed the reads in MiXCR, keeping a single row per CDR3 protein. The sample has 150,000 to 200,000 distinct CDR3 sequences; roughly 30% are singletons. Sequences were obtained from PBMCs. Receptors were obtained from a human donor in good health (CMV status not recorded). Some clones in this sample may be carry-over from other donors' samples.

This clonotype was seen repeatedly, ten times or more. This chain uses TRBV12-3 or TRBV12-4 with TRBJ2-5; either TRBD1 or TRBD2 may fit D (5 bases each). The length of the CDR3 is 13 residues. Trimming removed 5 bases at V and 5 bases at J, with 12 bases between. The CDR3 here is CASSPWGGETQYF. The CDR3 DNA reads TGTGCCAGCAGTCCATGGGGCGGGGAGACCCAGTACTTC.

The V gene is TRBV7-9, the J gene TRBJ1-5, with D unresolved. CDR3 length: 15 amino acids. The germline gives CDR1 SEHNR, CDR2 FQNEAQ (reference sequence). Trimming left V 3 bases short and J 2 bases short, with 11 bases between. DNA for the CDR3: TGTGCCAGCAGCTTGGGCAGGCAGGGCAATCAGCCCCAGCATTTT. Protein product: CASSLGRQGNQPQHF.

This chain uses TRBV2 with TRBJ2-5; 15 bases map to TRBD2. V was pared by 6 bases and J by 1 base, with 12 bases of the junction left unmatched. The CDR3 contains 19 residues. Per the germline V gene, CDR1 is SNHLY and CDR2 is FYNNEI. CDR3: CASSGKGTSGGQVQETQYF. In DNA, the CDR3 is TGTGCCAGCAGCGGAAAGGGGACTAGCGGGGGGCAGGTCCAAGAGACCCAGTACTTC.

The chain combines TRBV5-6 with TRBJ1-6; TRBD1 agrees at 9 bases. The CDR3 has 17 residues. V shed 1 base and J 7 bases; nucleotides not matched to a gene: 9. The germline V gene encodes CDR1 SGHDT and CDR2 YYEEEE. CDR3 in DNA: TGTGCCAGCAGCTTGACAGGACAGGGGTCCTTCAATTCACCCCTCCACTTT. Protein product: CASSLTGQGSFNSPLHF.

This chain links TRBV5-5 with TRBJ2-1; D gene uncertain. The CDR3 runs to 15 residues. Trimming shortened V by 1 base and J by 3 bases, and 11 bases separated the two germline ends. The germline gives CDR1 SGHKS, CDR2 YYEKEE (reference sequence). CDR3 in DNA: TGTGCCAGCAGCTTGATGCCGGGTAGCTACAATGAGCAGTTCTTC. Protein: CASSLMPGSYNEQFF. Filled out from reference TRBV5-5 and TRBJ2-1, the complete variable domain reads DAGVTQSPTHLIKTRGQQVTLRCSPISGHKSVSWYQQVLGQGPQFIFQYYEKEERGRGNFPDRFSARQFPNYSSELNVNALLLGDSALYLCASSLMPGSYNEQFFGPGTRLTVL.

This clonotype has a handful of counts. The CDR3 reads CAVRIDSTRAGELFF. CDR3 sequence (DNA): TGTGCCGTCCGAATTGACAGTACCCGGGCCGGGGAGCTGTTTTTT. The rearrangement links TRBV12-3 or TRBV12-4 to TRBJ2-2, with a weak D call TRBD1 (5 bases). CDR3 length equals 15 residues. V shed 11 bases and J shed 6 bases, with 22 bases lying between them.

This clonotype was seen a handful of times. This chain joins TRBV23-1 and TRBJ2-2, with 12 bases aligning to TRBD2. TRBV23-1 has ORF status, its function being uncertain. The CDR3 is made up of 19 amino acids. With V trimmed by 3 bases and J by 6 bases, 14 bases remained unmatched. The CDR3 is CASSHPYFGLAGLPGELFF. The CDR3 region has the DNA TGCGCCAGCAGTCATCCTTACTTCGGACTAGCGGGACTCCCCGGGGAGCTGTTTTTT.

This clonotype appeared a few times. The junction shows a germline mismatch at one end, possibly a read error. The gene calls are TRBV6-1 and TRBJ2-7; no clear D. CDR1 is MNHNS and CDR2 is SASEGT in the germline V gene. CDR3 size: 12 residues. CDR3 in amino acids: CVSEADSYEQYF. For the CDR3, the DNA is TGTGTCAGCGAGGCGGATTCCTACGAGCAGTACTTC.

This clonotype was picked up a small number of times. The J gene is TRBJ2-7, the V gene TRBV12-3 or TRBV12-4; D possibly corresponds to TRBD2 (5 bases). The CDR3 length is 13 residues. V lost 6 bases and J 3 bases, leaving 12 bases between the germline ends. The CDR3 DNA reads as TGTGCCAGCAGAGGTGGACGGGGCTACGAGCAGTACTTC. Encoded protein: CASRGGRGYEQYF.

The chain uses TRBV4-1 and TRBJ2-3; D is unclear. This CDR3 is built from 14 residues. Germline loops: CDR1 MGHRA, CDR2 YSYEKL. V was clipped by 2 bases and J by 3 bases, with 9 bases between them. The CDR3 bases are TGCGCCAGCAGCCAATATCCCCTAACAGATACGCAGTATTTT. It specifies CASSQYPLTDTQYF.

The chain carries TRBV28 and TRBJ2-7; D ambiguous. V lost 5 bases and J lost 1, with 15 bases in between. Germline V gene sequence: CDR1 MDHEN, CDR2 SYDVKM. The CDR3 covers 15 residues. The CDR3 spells CASSTPSGESYEQYF. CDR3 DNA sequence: TGTGCCAGCAGTACCCCCTCAGGTGAATCCTACGAGCAGTACTTC.

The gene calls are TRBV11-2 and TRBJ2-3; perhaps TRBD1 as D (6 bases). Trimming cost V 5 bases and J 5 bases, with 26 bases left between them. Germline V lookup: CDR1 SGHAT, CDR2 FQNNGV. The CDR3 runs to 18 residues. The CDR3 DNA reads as TGTGCCAGCAGCCTGCACCTTCTACCGACAGGCCTCATAGATACGCAGTATTTT. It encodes CASSLHLLPTGLIDTQYF.

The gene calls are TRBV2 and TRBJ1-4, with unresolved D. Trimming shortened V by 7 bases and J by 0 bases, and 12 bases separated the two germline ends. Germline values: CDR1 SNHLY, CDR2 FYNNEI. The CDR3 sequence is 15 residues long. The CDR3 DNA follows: TGTGCCAGCACCCGCCAGAGTGCAACTAATGAAAAACTGTTTTTT. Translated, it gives CASTRQSATNEKLFF.

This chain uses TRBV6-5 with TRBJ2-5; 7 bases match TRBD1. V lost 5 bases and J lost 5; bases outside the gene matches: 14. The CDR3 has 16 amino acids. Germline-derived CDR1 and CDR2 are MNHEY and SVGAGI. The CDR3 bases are TGTGCCAGCAGTCTCAGGACAGGCAGGCTGGAGGAGACCCAGTACTTC. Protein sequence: CASSLRTGRLEETQYF.

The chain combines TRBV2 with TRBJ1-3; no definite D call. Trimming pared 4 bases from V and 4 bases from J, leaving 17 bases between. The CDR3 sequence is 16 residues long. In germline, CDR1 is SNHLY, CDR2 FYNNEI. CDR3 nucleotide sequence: TGTGCCAGCAGTGCGGGAAGGGCTCAAAAAGGAAACACCATATATTTT. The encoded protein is CASSAGRAQKGNTIYF.

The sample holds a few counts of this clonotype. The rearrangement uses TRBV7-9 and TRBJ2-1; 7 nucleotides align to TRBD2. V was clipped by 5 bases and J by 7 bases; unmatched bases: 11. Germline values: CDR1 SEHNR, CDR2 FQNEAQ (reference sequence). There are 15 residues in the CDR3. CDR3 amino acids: CASSPPGGGQNEQFF. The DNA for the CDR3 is TGTGCCAGCAGCCCCCCAGGCGGGGGTCAGAATGAGCAGTTCTTC. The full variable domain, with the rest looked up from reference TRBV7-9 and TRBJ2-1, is DTGVSQNPRHKITKRGQNVTFRCDPISEHNRLYWYRQTLGQGPEFLTYFQNEAQLEKSRLLSDRFSAERPKGSFSTLEIQRTEQGDSAMYLCASSPPGGGQNEQFFGPGTRLTVL.

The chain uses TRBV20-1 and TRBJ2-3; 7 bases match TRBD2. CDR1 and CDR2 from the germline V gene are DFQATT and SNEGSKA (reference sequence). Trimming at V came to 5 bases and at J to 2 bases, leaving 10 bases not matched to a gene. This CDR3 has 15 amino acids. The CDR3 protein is CSAEASGRPTDTQYF. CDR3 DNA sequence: TGCAGTGCTGAAGCTAGCGGACGCCCCACAGATACGCAGTATTTT.

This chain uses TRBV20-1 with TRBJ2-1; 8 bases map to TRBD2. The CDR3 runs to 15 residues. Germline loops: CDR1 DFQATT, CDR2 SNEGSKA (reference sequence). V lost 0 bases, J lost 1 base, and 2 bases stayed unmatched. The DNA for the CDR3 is TGCAGTGCTAGAGAAGCGGGGGCTTCCTACAATGAGCAGTTCTTC. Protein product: CSAREAGASYNEQFF.

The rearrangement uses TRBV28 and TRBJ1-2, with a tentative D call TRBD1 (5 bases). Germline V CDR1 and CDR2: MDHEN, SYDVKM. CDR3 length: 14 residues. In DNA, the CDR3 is TGTGCTATTCAGCAGGGCAGAAAAAACTATGGCTACACCTTC. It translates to CAIQQGRKNYGYTF.

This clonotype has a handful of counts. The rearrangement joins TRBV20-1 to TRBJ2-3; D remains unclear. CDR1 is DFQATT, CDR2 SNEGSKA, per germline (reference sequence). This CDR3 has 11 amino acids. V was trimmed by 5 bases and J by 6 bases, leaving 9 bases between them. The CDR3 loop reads CSAPIPDTQYF. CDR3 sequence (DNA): TGCAGTGCTCCCATCCCGGATACGCAGTATTTT.

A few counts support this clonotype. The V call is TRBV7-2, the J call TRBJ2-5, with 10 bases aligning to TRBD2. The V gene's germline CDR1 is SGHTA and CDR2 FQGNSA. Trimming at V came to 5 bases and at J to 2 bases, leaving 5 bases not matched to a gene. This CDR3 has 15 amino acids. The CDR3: CASSPQAGGQETQYF. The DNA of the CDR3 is TGTGCCAGCAGCCCCCAAGCGGGGGGGCAAGAGACCCAGTACTTC.

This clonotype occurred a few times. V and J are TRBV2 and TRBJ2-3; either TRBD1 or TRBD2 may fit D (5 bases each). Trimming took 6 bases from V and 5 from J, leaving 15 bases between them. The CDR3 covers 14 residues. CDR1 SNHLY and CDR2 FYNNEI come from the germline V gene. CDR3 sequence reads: CASRGVRRQDTQYF. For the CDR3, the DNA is TGTGCCAGCAGGGGGGTACGGCGGCAAGATACGCAGTATTTT. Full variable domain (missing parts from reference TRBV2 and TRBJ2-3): EPEVTQTPSHQVTQMGQEVILRCVPISNHLYFYWYRQILGQKVEFLVSFYNNEISEKSEIFDDQFSVERPDGSNFTLKIRSTKLEDSAMYFCASRGVRRQDTQYFGPGTRLTVL.

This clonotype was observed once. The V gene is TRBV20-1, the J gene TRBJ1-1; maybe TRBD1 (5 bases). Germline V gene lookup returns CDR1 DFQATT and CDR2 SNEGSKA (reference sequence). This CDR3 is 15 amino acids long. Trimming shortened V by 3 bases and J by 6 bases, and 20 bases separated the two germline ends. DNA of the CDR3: TGCAGTGCTAGTGAGAGGGGCGGCGTGGTATCTGAAGCTTTCTTT. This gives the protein CSASERGGVVSEAFF.

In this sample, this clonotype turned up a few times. CDR3 in amino acids: CASSSGLAGGLDTQYF. Here the CDR3 DNA reads TGTGCCAGCAGCTCCGGACTAGCGGGGGGACTAGATACGCAGTATTTT. V and J are TRBV11-3 and TRBJ2-3, with TRBD2 matching 14 bases. The germline CDR1 and CDR2 sequences are SGHNT and YENEEA. This CDR3 spans 16 amino acids. The junction had 5 bases not matched to a gene; V was cut back by 4 bases and J by 5 bases.

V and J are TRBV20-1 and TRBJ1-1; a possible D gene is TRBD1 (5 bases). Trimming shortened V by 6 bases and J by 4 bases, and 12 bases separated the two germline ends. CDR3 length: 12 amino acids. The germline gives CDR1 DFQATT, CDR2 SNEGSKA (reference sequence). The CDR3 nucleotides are TGCAGTGCCCCGGGACGGATCACTGAAGCTTTCTTT. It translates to CSAPGRITEAFF.

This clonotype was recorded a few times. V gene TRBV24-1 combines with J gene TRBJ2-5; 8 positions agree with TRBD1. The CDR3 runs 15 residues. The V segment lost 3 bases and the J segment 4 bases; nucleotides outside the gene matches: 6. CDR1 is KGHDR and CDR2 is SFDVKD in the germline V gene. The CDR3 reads CATSDLTGGVETQYF. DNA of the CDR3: TGTGCCACCAGTGATCTCACAGGGGGTGTAGAGACCCAGTACTTC.

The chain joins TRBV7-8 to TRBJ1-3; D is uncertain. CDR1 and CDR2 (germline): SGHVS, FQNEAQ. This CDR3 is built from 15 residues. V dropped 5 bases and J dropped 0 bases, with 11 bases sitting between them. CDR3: CASSPRDRSGNTIYF. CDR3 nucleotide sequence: TGTGCCAGCAGCCCGCGGGATCGCTCTGGAAACACCATATATTTT.